This T cell receptor (beta chain) was recovered during a study of radiotherapy plus CTLA-4 blockade in lung cancer. The protocol was immunoSEQ multiplex PCR, while the TCRdb copy is restricted to in-frame clones and leaves out a portion. The sample shows about 97,000 clones, about 70% of them seen only once. V dropped 5 bases and J dropped 4 bases, with 14 bases sitting between them. The CDR3 runs 14 residues. Germline V gene lookup returns CDR1 SGHTA and CDR2 FQGNSA. The sequenced sample was peripheral blood, obtained from a patient treated with radiotherapy plus ipilimumab. The sequence derives from a human donor with non-small cell lung cancer who had a partial response to radiotherapy plus ipilimumab. Some clones in this sample may be carry-over from other donors' samples. This chain links TRBV7-2 with TRBJ1-2; D perhaps matches TRBD1 (5 bases). The CDR3 coding sequence is TGTGCCAGCAGCACCCTTCAGGGTGTCTATGGCTACACCTTC. Encoded protein: CASSTLQGVYGYTF.